The T cell receptor (beta chain) under discussion was sequenced for a study of somatic mutations in T cells in chronic GVHD (dated by TCRdb to 2020 to 2022). Comments on this clone: No cognate antigen has been identified for it. No much larger clone is present one base from it, and per-base qualities are unavailable.

As encoded in the germline V gene, CDR1 is MNHEY while CDR2 is SVGAGI. V loses 4 bases, J loses 6 bases, and the germline ends lie 15 bases apart. Including the terminal cysteine and phenylalanine, the CDR3 comprises 14 residues. Only CDR3 DNA is held: 42 bases, read in frame from base 1. For sorting, cells were stained with anti-CD3, anti-CD4, anti-CD8 and a Vbeta20 antibody from the IOTest Beta Mark kit and sorted on a FACSAria III to a purity above 98%. Peripheral blood was collected in sodium heparin tubes, and mononuclear cells were isolated by Ficoll-Paque PLUS density gradient centrifugation. Before TCRbeta deep sequencing, the CD4+ Vbeta20+, CD4+ Vbeta20-, and CD8+ T cell fractions were FACS-sorted. Genomic DNA was isolated and then used for TCRbeta deep sequencing. TCRbeta CDR3 sequencing and initial data processing were performed as a commercial service with the immunoSEQ assay. Per the source publication's procedure: Reads were demultiplexed, adapter and primer sequences were removed, similar clones were merged by frequency-ratio clustering, and V, D, J genes were annotated with IMGT. TCRdb obtained this table from immuneACCESS and retained in-frame rearrangements with V and J assigned. These tables miss some clones; where compared with another copy, unresolved V genes account for less than half of the shortfall, and the remainder is unexplained. V and J calls plus clone size are reproduced from that table; the DNA served to infer D and trimming. The sample data list about 780 clones, and 82% of these were observed just once. About 70% of the sample belongs to the ten largest clones.

Sequencing input: Vbeta20-positive CD4+ T cells from blood. Per the publication, the cell subset or site label means: CD4+ T cells sorted for TCR Vbeta20 (TRBV30-01) positivity by flow cytometry. Recombination connected TRBV6-5 to TRBJ2-5, and TRBD2 may be the D gene, going by 5 matching bases. The receptor comes from a male patient aged 50 to 60 with chronic graft-versus-host disease. After a transplant, certain T cells may trace back to the graft donor. CDR3 protein: CASSSTSSQKTQYF. The nucleotide sequence is TGTGCCAGCAGTTCCACTAGTAGTCAAAAGACCCAGTACTTC.